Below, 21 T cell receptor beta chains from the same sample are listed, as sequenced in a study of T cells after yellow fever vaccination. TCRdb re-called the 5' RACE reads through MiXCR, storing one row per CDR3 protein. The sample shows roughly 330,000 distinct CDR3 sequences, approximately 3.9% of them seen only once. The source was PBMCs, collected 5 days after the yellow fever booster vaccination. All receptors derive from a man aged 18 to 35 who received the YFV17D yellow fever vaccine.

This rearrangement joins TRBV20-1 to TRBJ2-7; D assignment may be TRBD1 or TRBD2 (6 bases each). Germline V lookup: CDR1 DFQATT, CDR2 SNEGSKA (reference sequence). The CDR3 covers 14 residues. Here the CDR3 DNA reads TGCTGTGCTCGCGGGGCAGGGGACCCCTACGAGCAGTACGTC. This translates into CCARGAGDPYEQYV.

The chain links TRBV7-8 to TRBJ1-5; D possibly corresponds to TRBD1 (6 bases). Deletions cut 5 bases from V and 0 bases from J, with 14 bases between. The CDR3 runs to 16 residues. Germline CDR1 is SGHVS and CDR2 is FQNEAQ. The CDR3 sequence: CASSPNRVSSNQPQHF. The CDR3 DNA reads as TGTGCCAGCAGCCCGAACAGGGTCTCTAGCAATCAGCCCCAGCATTTT.

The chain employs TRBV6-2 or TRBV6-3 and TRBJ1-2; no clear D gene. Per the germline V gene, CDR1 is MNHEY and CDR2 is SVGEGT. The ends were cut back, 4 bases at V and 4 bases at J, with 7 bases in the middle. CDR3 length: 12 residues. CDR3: CASSFVSYGYTF. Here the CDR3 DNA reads TGTGCCAGCAGTTTCGTGTCCTATGGCTACACCTTC.

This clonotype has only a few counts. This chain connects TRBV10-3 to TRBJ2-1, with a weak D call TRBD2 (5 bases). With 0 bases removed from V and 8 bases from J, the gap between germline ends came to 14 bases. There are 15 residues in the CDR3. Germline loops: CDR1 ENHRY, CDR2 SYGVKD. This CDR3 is CAISESRALDDEQFF. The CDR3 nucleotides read TGTGCCATCAGTGAGTCGAGGGCCCTGGACGATGAGCAGTTCTTC.

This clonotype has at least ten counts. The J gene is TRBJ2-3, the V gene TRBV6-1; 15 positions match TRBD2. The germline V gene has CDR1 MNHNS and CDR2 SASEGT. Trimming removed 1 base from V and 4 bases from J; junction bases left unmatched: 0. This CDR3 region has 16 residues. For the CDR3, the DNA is TGTGCCAGCAGTGAAGGGACTAGCGGGGGGGCAGATACGCAGTATTTT. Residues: CASSEGTSGGADTQYF.

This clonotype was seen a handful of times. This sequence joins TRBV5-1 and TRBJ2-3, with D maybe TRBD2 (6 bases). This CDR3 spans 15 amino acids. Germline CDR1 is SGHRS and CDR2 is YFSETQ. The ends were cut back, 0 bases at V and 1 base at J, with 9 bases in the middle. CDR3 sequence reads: CASSLGDLRTDTQYF. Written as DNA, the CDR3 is TGCGCCAGCAGCTTGGGGGACTTACGCACAGATACGCAGTATTTT.

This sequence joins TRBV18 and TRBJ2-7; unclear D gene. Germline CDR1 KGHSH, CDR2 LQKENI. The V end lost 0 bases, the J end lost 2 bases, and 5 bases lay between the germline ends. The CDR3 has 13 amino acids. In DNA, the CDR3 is TGTGCCAGCTCACCACCAGGGACCTACGAGCAGTACGTC. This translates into CASSPPGTYEQYV.

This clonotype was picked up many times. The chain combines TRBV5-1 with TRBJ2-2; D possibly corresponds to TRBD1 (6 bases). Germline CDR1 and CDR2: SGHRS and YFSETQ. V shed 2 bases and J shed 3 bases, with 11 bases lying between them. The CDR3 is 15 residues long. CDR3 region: CASSFDRSDTGELFF. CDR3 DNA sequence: TGCGCCAGCAGCTTTGACAGGTCGGACACCGGGGAGCTGTTTTTT.

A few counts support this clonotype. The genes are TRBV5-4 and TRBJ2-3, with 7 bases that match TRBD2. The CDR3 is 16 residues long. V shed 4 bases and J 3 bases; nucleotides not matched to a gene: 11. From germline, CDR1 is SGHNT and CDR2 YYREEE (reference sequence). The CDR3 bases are TGTGCCAGCAGCGCCGGGAGGCTAGCGGAGACAGATACGCAGTATTTT. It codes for CASSAGRLAETDTQYF.

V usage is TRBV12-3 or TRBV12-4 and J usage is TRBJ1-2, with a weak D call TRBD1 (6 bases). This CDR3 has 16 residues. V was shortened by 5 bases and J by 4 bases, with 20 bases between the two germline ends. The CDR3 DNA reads TGTGCCAGCAGTCCCTTCAGGGGCCGCTTGGGCTATGGCTACACCTTC. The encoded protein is CASSPFRGRLGYGYTF.

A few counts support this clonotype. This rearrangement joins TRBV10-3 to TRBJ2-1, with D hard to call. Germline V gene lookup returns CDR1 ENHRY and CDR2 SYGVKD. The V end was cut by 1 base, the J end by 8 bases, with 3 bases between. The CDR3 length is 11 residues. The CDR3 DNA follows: TGTGCCATCAGTGAGTACTATGAGCAGTTCTTC. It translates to CAISEYYEQFF.

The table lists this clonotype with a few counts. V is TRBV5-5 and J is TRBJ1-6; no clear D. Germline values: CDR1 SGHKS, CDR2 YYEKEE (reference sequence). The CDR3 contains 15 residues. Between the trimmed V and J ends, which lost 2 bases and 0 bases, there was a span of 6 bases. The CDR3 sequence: CASSLGFSYNSPLHF. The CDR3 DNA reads TGTGCCAGCAGCTTAGGGTTCTCCTATAATTCACCCCTCCACTTT.

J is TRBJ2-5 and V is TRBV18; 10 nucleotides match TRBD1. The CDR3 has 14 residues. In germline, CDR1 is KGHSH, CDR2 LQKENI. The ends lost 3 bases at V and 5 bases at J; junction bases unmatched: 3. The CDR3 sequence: CASSPGTGVETQYF. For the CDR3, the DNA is TGTGCCAGCTCACCGGGGACAGGGGTGGAGACCCAGTACTTC.

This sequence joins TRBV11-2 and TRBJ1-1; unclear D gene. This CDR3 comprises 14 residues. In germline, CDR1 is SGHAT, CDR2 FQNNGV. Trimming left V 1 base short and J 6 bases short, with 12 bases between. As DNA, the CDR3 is TGTGCCAGCAGCTTAGCGGAAAGTTCGGCTGAAGCTTTCTTT. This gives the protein CASSLAESSAEAFF.

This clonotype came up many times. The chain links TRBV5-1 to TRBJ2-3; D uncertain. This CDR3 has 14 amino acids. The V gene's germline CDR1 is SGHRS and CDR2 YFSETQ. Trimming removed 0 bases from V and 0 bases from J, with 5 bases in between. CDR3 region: CASSLEQSTDTQYF. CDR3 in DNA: TGCGCCAGCAGCTTGGAACAGAGCACAGATACGCAGTATTTT.

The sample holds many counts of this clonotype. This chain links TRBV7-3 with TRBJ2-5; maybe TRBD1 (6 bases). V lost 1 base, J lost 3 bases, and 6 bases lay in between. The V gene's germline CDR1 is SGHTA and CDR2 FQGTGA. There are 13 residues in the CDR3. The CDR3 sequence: CASSLRTEETQYF. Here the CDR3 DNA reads TGTGCCAGCAGCTTAAGGACAGAAGAGACCCAGTACTTC.

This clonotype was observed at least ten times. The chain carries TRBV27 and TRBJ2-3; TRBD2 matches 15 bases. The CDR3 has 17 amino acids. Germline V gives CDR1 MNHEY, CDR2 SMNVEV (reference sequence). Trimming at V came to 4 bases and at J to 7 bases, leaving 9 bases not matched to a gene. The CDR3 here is CASSSPWTSGGGYTQYF. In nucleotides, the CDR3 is TGTGCCAGCAGTTCCCCTTGGACTAGCGGGGGGGGTTATACGCAGTATTTT.

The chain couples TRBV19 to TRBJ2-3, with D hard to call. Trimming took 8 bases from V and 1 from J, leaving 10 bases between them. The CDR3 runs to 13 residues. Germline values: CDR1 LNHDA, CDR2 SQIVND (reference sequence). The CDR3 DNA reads TGTGCCAGTGGCAGTGGGGGCACAGATACGCAGTATTTT. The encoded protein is CASGSGGTDTQYF.

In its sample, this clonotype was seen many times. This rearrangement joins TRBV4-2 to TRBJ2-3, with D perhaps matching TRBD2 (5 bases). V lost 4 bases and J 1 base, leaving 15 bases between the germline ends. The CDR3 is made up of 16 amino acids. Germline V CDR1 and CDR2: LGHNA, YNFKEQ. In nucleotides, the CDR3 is TGTGCCAGCAGCCCGGACCGGGATGTCGGCACAGATACGCAGTATTTT. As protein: CASSPDRDVGTDTQYF.

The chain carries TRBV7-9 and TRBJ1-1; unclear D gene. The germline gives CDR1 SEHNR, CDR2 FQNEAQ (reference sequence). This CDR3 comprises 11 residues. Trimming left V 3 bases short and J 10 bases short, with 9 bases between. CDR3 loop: CASSFSSLAFF. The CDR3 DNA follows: TGTGCCAGCAGCTTCAGCAGTCTAGCTTTCTTT.

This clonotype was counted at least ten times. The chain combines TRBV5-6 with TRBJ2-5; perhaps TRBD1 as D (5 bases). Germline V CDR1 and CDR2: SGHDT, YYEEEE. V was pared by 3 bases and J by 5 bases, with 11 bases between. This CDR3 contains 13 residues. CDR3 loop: CASSWGTTETQYF. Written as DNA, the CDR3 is TGTGCCAGCAGCTGGGGCACCACCGAGACCCAGTACTTC.